This TCR beta chain stems from a study of tissue T cells after allogeneic stem cell transplantation. Study-level background: Gastrointestinal graft-versus-host disease was present in all patients, each treated with several therapy lines.

Produced via immunoSEQ multiplex PCR; TCRdb's table is partial and in-frame only. Of fewer than 30,000 clones listed, roughly 85% were seen once; the top ten hold less than 4.5%. This CDR3 spans 14 amino acids. Germline V gene lookup returns CDR1 SGHNT and CDR2 YYREEE (reference sequence). J was trimmed by 5 bases and V by 4 bases; bases with no gene match: 7. This specimen consisted of blood, obtained before transplantation. This TCR derives from a woman between 18 and 55 years old who later had graft-versus-host disease after an allogeneic stem cell transplant. V usage is TRBV5-4 and J usage is TRBJ1-1; 8 bases are a match to TRBD1. CDR3 region: CASSQTGAWTEAFF. In nucleotides, the CDR3 is TGTGCCAGCAGCCAGACAGGGGCGTGGACTGAAGCTTTCTTT.